The 31 T cell receptor beta chains below come from one sample, sequenced in a study of cytomegalovirus exposure and HLA in healthy donors. PCR primers comprised 60 Vbeta and 13 Jbeta primers. Here immunoSEQ multiplex PCR was the method, and the copy in TCRdb shows in-frame clones only, minus some. The sample gives roughly 160,000 clones, approximately 76% of which show up once; over 1.3% is in the top ten. Sequenced: PBMCs. The receptors were gathered from a man aged 60-69 years in good health and CMV-seronegative.

This clone was seen more than once but under ten times. The genes are TRBV5-8 and TRBJ2-7; D is perhaps TRBD2 (6 bases). V lost 0 bases and J 3 bases, leaving 16 bases between the germline ends. From germline, CDR1 is SGHTS and CDR2 YDEGEE. The CDR3 length is 16 residues. This CDR3 reads CASSLGPGATRYEQYF. In nucleotides, the CDR3 is TGTGCCAGCAGCTTGGGGCCGGGAGCAACCCGCTACGAGCAGTACTTC.

This chain uses TRBV28 with TRBJ1-5, with 12 bases aligning to TRBD1. Germline V gene lookup returns CDR1 MDHEN and CDR2 SYDVKM. CDR3 size: 18 residues. V shed 0 bases and J 0 bases; nucleotides not matched to a gene: 3. The CDR3 loop reads CASSLWGQGAGSNQPQHF. CDR3 nucleotide sequence: TGTGCCAGCAGTTTATGGGGACAGGGGGCCGGTAGCAATCAGCCCCAGCATTTT.

The chain uses TRBV7-8 and TRBJ2-7, with D possibly TRBD1 on 6 matching bases. The germline V gene has CDR1 SGHVS and CDR2 FQNEAQ. The CDR3 totals 13 residues. Trimming took off 5 bases at V and 6 bases at J, with 14 bases between the two ends. Here the CDR3 reads CASSNRVEGEQYF. Here the CDR3 DNA reads TGTGCCAGCAGCAACAGGGTAGAGGGCGAGCAGTACTTC. The whole variable domain, remainder taken from reference TRBV7-8 and TRBJ2-7, is GAGVSQSPRYKVAKRGQDVALRCDPISGHVSLFWYQQALGQGPEFLTYFQNEAQLDKSGLPSDRFFAERPEGSVSTLKIQRTQQEDSAVYLCASSNRVEGEQYFGPGTRLTVT.

This clone has more than one count but fewer than ten. Mismatch with germline at one junction end may stem from a read error. CDR3 nucleotide sequence: TGTTCCAGCAGCCCTCAGGGCGTCGGTGGGCAGTTCTTC. This translates into CSSSPQGVGGQFF. The J gene is TRBJ2-1, the V gene TRBV7-9; tentatively, D is TRBD1 (5 bases). This CDR3 has 13 residues. The germline gives CDR1 SEHNR, CDR2 FQNEAQ (reference sequence).

A single count supports this clone. The CDR3 sequence: CASSPAFSAPGLSNSPLHF. The DNA of the CDR3 is TGTGCCAGCAGCCCGGCTTTTTCGGCCCCCGGGTTAAGTAATTCACCCCTCCACTTT. The chain carries TRBV5-8 and TRBJ1-6, with no clear D. CDR1 and CDR2 from the germline V gene are SGHTS and YDEGEE. This CDR3 region has 19 residues. Trimming took off 4 bases at V and 6 bases at J, with 26 bases between the two ends.

The chain carries TRBV19 and TRBJ2-7; 8 bases line up with TRBD1. The germline V gene has CDR1 LNHDA and CDR2 SQIVND (reference sequence). J was trimmed by 6 bases and V by 5 bases; bases with no gene match: 6. CDR3 length equals 13 residues. CDR3 residues: CASSSQTGVEQYF. CDR3 nucleotide sequence: TGTGCCAGTAGTTCCCAGACAGGGGTCGAGCAGTACTTC.

The CDR3 loop is CASSPKRDRGRDTQYF. The CDR3, as DNA: TGCGCCAGCAGCCCGAAGAGGGACAGGGGGAGGGATACGCAGTATTTT. This sequence joins TRBV4-1 and TRBJ2-3; TRBD1 matches 11 bases. There are 16 residues in the CDR3. Germline CDR1 is MGHRA and CDR2 is YSYEKL. The V and J ends lost 4 bases and 6 bases, in that order; junction bases with no gene match: 9.

V gene TRBV28 combines with J gene TRBJ1-5; D is perhaps TRBD1 (6 bases). Trimming cost V 6 bases and J 1 base, with 10 bases left between them. This CDR3 has 14 amino acids. The V gene's germline CDR1 is MDHEN and CDR2 SYDVKM. CDR3 sequence (DNA): TGTGCCAGCAGGCAGGGGTCGAGCAATCAGCCCCAGCATTTT. Residues: CASRQGSSNQPQHF. Using reference TRBV28 and TRBJ1-5 for the parts outside the CDR3, the full variable domain is DVKVTQSSRYLVKRTGEKVFLECVQDMDHENMFWYRQDPGLGLRLIYFSYDVKMKEKGDIPEGYSVSREKKERFSLILESASTNQTSMYLCASRQGSSNQPQHFGDGTRLSIL.

The rearrangement links TRBV11-2 to TRBJ2-3; D possibly corresponds to TRBD2 (5 bases). The CDR3 has 14 amino acids. The germline V gene encodes CDR1 SGHAT and CDR2 FQNNGV. Between the trimmed V and J ends, which lost 1 base and 6 bases, there was a span of 11 bases. CDR3 DNA: TGTGCCAGCAGCTTAGGAGGGAGTGTGGATACGCAGTATTTT. Its translation: CASSLGGSVDTQYF. Full variable domain (remainder filled in from reference TRBV11-2 and TRBJ2-3): EAGVAQSPRYKIIEKRQSVAFWCNPISGHATLYWYQQILGQGPKLLIQFQNNGVVDDSQLPKDRFSAERLKGVDSTLKIQPAKLEDSAVYLCASSLGGSVDTQYFGPGTRLTVL.

The chain employs TRBV27 and TRBJ2-5; 11 nucleotides line up with TRBD2. The end of the DNA is better explained by TRBJ2-7, so the J call may be wrong. Germline CDR1 reads MNHEY; CDR2 reads SMNVEV (reference sequence). The CDR3 loop spans 16 amino acids. CDR3 sequence: CASSLLGLAGSYEQYF. Here the CDR3 DNA reads TGTGCCAGCAGTTTATTAGGACTAGCGGGCTCCTACGAGCAGTACTTC.

This clone was seen a few times. The chain combines TRBV4-1 with TRBJ2-7; 11 bases match TRBD2. The germline V gene encodes CDR1 MGHRA and CDR2 YSYEKL. This CDR3 contains 19 residues. Germline trimming cut 0 bases from V and 2 bases from J; bases unmatched to any gene: 12. CDR3 sequence reads: CASSQDHGASGRKTYEQYF. The CDR3, as DNA: TGCGCCAGCAGCCAAGATCATGGGGCTAGCGGGAGGAAGACCTACGAGCAGTACTTC.

The chain has TRBV27 and TRBJ2-7, with a weak D call TRBD1 (6 bases). CDR1 is MNHEY, CDR2 SMNVEV, per germline (reference sequence). The CDR3 covers 14 residues. V was cut by 3 bases and J by 3 bases, with 12 bases left in between. The CDR3 sequence: CASSLRPDSYEQYF. The CDR3 DNA reads as TGTGCCAGCAGTTTGCGGCCGGACAGCTACGAGCAGTACTTC.

V usage is TRBV10-1 and J usage is TRBJ1-6; 7 bases agree with TRBD1. This CDR3 comprises 13 residues. In germline, CDR1 is WNHNN, CDR2 SYGVQD (reference sequence). V was clipped by 4 bases and J by 6 bases; unmatched bases: 0. CDR3: CASSGQGNSPLHF. DNA for the CDR3: TGCGCCAGCAGTGGACAGGGTAATTCACCCCTCCACTTT.

The rearrangement uses TRBV6-5 and TRBJ2-3; D possibly corresponds to TRBD1 (6 bases). V lost 5 bases and J 5 bases, leaving 8 bases between the germline ends. The CDR3 totals 12 residues. The V gene's germline CDR1 is MNHEY and CDR2 SVGAGI. CDR3 residues: CASSQQGDTQYF. CDR3 DNA sequence: TGTGCCAGCAGTCAACAGGGAGATACGCAGTATTTT.

The chain is built from TRBV4-3 and TRBJ2-3; 8 bases align to TRBD2. CDR1 is LGHNA, CDR2 YSLEER, per germline. J lost 4 bases, V lost 1 base, and 7 bases had no gene match. CDR3 length equals 16 residues. The CDR3 DNA follows: TGCGCCAGCAGCCAAGTCGAAAGCGGGAGCGCAGATACGCAGTATTTT. The encoded protein is CASSQVESGSADTQYF.

The rearrangement joins TRBV7-2 to TRBJ1-2; no firm D call. V dropped 5 bases and J dropped 9 bases, with 16 bases sitting between them. The CDR3 has 13 residues. CDR1 SGHTA and CDR2 FQGNSA come from the germline V gene. CDR3 region: CASSPQRENSYTF. CDR3 bases: TGTGCCAGCAGCCCCCAGCGGGAGAATAGCTACACCTTC.

This clone was picked up a small number of times. This chain uses TRBV6-5 with TRBJ1-4, with 7 bases aligning to TRBD1. This CDR3 has 14 amino acids. V was clipped by 5 bases and J by 3 bases; unmatched bases: 3. The germline V gene encodes CDR1 MNHEY and CDR2 SVGAGI. The CDR3 reads CASSRDRSNEKLFF. In DNA, the CDR3 is TGTGCCAGCAGTCGGGACAGATCTAATGAAAAACTGTTTTTT.

The J gene is TRBJ1-6, the V gene TRBV13, with D possibly matching TRBD1 (5 bases). The CDR3 has 14 amino acids. Germline V lookup: CDR1 PRHDT, CDR2 FYEKMQ (reference sequence). The germline V and J ends were trimmed by 3 bases and 9 bases, with 12 bases remaining between them. The CDR3: CASSFAGIGSPLHF. DNA of the CDR3: TGTGCCAGCAGCTTTGCAGGGATAGGTTCACCCCTCCACTTT.

The chain couples TRBV2 to TRBJ1-5; D is unresolved. CDR3 size: 13 residues. Germline V gives CDR1 SNHLY, CDR2 FYNNEI. Trimming removed 4 bases from V and 3 bases from J, with 7 bases in between. The CDR3 DNA follows: TGTGCCAGCAGTGGGGGAGACAATCAGCCCCAGCATTTT. Its protein is CASSGGDNQPQHF.

The CDR3 region has the DNA TGTGCCAGTAGTACGGACAGGACAGATACGCAGTATTTT. Its protein is CASSTDRTDTQYF. The chain employs TRBV19 and TRBJ2-3; 7 positions match TRBD1. The germline V gene encodes CDR1 LNHDA and CDR2 SQIVND (reference sequence). This CDR3 is 13 amino acids long. Trimming took 4 bases from V and 3 from J; bases not matched to a gene: 1.

The chain recombines TRBV9 with TRBJ2-4; TRBD1 is a possible D gene (5 bases). The CDR3 extends over 16 amino acids. Per the germline V gene, CDR1 is SGDLS and CDR2 is YYNGEE. V was pared by 3 bases and J by 0 bases, with 13 bases between. CDR3 nucleotide sequence: TGTGCCAGCAGCGAGGACACCCGACTAGCCAAAAACATTCAGTACTTC. Protein: CASSEDTRLAKNIQYF.

In its sample, this clone was seen once. This chain links TRBV29-1 with TRBJ2-7; D possibly corresponds to TRBD2 (5 bases). CDR3 length equals 13 residues. Trimming removed 4 bases at V and 6 bases at J, with 16 bases between. Germline V lookup: CDR1 SQVTM, CDR2 ANQGSEA. The CDR3 sequence is CSVGEVTSGEQYF. CDR3 DNA: TGCAGCGTTGGAGAGGTCACGAGCGGCGAGCAGTACTTC.

The gene calls are TRBV9 and TRBJ2-5; D might be TRBD1 (6 bases). The DNA end is a closer match to TRBJ2-7, so the J assignment may be wrong. The CDR3 has 12 residues. CDR1 SGDLS and CDR2 YYNGEE come from the germline V gene. The CDR3 coding sequence is TGTGCCAGCAGCGTAGAGGGGGACGAGCAGTACTTC. This sequence encodes CASSVEGDEQYF.

The genes are TRBV7-2 and TRBJ2-7; 11 nucleotides line up with TRBD2. The CDR3 is 16 amino acids. The J segment lost 2 bases and the V segment lost 2 bases, leaving 5 bases of the junction unmatched. The germline V gene encodes CDR1 SGHTA and CDR2 FQGNSA. The CDR3 region has the DNA TGTGCCAGCAGCTTACGTTATAGCGGGGGGGCCTACGAGCAGTACTTC. This sequence encodes CASSLRYSGGAYEQYF.

The chain links TRBV18 to TRBJ2-5; D is possibly TRBD1 (5 bases). This CDR3 has 15 residues. V was trimmed by 4 bases and J by 3 bases, leaving 15 bases between them. CDR1 is KGHSH and CDR2 is LQKENI in the germline V gene. CDR3: CASSQMQGQEETQYF. In DNA form, the CDR3 reads TGTGCCAGCTCACAGATGCAGGGTCAGGAAGAGACCCAGTACTTC.

The chain has TRBV19 and TRBJ2-7, with D tentatively TRBD1 (6 bases). Looked up from germline, CDR1 is LNHDA and CDR2 is SQIVND (reference sequence). The CDR3 runs 17 residues. V was pared by 0 bases and J by 6 bases, with 21 bases between. CDR3 sequence: CASSIDLAAQGFAEQYF. The CDR3 DNA is TGTGCCAGTAGTATAGACTTGGCCGCCCAGGGGTTCGCCGAGCAGTACTTC. The full variable domain, its missing parts supplied by reference TRBV19 and TRBJ2-7, is DGGITQSPKYLFRKEGQNVTLSCEQNLNHDAMYWYRQDPGQGLRLIYYSQIVNDFQKGDIAEGYSVSREKKESFPLTVTSAQKNPTAFYLCASSIDLAAQGFAEQYFGPGTRLTVT.

CDR3 coding DNA: TGTGCCAGTACGACAGGGGGCGGGGATACGCAGTATTTT. This codes for CASTTGGGDTQYF. The chain employs TRBV28 and TRBJ2-3; 10 positions agree with TRBD1. This CDR3 is built from 13 residues. CDR1 is MDHEN and CDR2 is SYDVKM in the germline V gene. J gave up 6 bases and V 9 bases, and 6 bases lay outside the gene matches.

This clone was seen a single time. V gene TRBV7-9 combines with J gene TRBJ2-2; 11 positions agree with TRBD2. Germline-derived CDR1 and CDR2 are SEHNR and FQNEAQ (reference sequence). The CDR3 consists of 19 residues. Losses at the gene ends were 2 bases for V and 7 bases for J; bases not matched to a gene: 15. The CDR3 nucleotides are TGTGCCAGCAGCTTAACACTAGCGGGGGCCCTCTTGAACCTCGGGGAGCTGTTTTTT. This gives the protein CASSLTLAGALLNLGELFF.

The chain couples TRBV19 to TRBJ1-1; TRBD1 matches 12 bases. In germline, CDR1 is LNHDA, CDR2 SQIVND (reference sequence). The CDR3 sequence is 15 residues long. V was clipped by 4 bases and J by 5 bases; unmatched bases: 5. The CDR3 reads CASSTGQGARTEAFF. As DNA, the CDR3 is TGTGCCAGTAGTACGGGACAGGGGGCGCGTACTGAAGCTTTCTTT. Complete variable domain (other parts from reference TRBV19 and TRBJ1-1): DGGITQSPKYLFRKEGQNVTLSCEQNLNHDAMYWYRQDPGQGLRLIYYSQIVNDFQKGDIAEGYSVSREKKESFPLTVTSAQKNPTAFYLCASSTGQGARTEAFFGQGTRLTVV.

The chain carries TRBV4-2 and TRBJ2-5, with a tentative D call TRBD2 (6 bases). Between the trimmed V and J ends, which lost 4 bases and 5 bases, there was a span of 23 bases. The V gene's germline CDR1 is LGHNA and CDR2 YNFKEQ. This CDR3 has 17 amino acids. This chain's CDR3 is CASSPRMSGGEGETQYF. Written as DNA, the CDR3 is TGTGCCAGCAGCCCAAGGATGAGCGGCGGGGAAGGGGAGACCCAGTACTTC.

The chain is built from TRBV2 and TRBJ1-4; unclear D gene. Germline-derived CDR1 and CDR2 are SNHLY and FYNNEI. With 4 bases removed from V and 6 bases from J, the gap between germline ends came to 9 bases. CDR3 size: 13 residues. This CDR3 reads CASSVIGDEKLFF. The CDR3 DNA follows: TGTGCCAGCAGTGTGATAGGAGATGAAAAACTGTTTTTT.